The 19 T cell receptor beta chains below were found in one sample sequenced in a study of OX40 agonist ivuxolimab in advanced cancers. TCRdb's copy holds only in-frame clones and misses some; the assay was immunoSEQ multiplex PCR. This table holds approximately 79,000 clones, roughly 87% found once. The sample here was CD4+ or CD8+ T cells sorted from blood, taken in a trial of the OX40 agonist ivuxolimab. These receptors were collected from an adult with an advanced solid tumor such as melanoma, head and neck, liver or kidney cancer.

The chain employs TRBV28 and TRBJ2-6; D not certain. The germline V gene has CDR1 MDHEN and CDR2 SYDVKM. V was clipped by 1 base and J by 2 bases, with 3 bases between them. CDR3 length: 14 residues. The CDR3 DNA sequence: TGTGCCAGCAGTTTATTAGCTGGGGCCAACGTCCTGACTTTC. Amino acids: CASSLLAGANVLTF. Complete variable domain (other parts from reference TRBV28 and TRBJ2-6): DVKVTQSSRYLVKRTGEKVFLECVQDMDHENMFWYRQDPGLGLRLIYFSYDVKMKEKGDIPEGYSVSREKKERFSLILESASTNQTSMYLCASSLLAGANVLTFGAGSRLTVL.

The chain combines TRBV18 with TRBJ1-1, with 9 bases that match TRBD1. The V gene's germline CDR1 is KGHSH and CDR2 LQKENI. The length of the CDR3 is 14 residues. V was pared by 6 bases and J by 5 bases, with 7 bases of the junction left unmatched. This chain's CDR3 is CASSFGTGHTEAFF. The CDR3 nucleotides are TGTGCCAGCTCGTTCGGGACAGGGCATACTGAAGCTTTCTTT.

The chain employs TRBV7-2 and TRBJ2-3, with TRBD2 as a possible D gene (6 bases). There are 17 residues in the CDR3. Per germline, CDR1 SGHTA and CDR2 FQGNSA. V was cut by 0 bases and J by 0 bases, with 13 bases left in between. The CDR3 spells CASSLALYSGSTDTQYF. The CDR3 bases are TGTGCCAGCAGCTTAGCGTTATACAGCGGGAGCACAGATACGCAGTATTTT.

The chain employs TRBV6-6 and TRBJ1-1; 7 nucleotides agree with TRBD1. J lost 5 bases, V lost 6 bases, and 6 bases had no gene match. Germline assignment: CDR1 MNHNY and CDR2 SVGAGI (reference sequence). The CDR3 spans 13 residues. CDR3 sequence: CASRRKQGTEAFF. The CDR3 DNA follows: TGTGCCAGCAGACGCAAACAGGGGACTGAAGCTTTCTTT.

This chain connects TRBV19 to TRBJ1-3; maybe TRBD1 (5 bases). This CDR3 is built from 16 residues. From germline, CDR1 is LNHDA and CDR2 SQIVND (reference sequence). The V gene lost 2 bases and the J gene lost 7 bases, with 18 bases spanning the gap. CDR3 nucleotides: TGTGCCAGTAGTATAATCAGGGATGCCTACCGGAACACCATATATTTT. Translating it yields CASSIIRDAYRNTIYF. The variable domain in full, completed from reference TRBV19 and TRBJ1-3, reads DGGITQSPKYLFRKEGQNVTLSCEQNLNHDAMYWYRQDPGQGLRLIYYSQIVNDFQKGDIAEGYSVSREKKESFPLTVTSAQKNPTAFYLCASSIIRDAYRNTIYFGEGSWLTVV.

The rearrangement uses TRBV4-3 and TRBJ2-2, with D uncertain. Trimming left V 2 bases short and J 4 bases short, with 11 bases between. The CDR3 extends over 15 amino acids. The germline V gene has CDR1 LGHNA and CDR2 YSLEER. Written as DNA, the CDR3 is TGCGCCAGCAGCCAAATGTATCAGAGCACCGGGGAGCTGTTTTTT. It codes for CASSQMYQSTGELFF.

The CDR3 DNA follows: TGTGCCATCAGTGAGGGACAGGGCTCGGGTCGGAGCAATCAGCCCCAGCATTTT. It is translated as CAISEGQGSGRSNQPQHF. The rearrangement links TRBV10-3 to TRBJ1-5, with TRBD1 matching over 8 bases. The V gene's germline CDR1 is ENHRY and CDR2 SYGVKD. The V segment lost 2 bases and the J segment 1 base; nucleotides outside the gene matches: 10. This CDR3 comprises 18 residues.

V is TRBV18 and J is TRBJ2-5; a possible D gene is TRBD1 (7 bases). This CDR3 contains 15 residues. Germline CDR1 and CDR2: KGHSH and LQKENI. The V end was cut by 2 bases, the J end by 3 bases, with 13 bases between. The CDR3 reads CASSPNGRGEETQYF. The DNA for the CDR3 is TGTGCCAGCTCACCAAACGGCAGGGGGGAAGAGACCCAGTACTTC.

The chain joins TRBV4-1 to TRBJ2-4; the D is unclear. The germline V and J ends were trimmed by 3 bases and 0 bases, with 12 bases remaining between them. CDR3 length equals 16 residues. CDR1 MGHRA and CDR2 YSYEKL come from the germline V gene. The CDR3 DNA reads TGCGCCAGCAGCCAGTTCGCAGGCCTAGCCAAAAACATTCAGTACTTC. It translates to CASSQFAGLAKNIQYF.

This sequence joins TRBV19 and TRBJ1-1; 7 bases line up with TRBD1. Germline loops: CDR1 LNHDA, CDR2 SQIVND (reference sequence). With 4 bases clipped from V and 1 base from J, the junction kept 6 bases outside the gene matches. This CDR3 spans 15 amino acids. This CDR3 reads CASSTYRGRNTEAFF. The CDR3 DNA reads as TGTGCCAGTAGTACCTACAGGGGCCGGAACACTGAAGCTTTCTTT. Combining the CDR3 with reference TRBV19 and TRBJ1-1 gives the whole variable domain DGGITQSPKYLFRKEGQNVTLSCEQNLNHDAMYWYRQDPGQGLRLIYYSQIVNDFQKGDIAEGYSVSREKKESFPLTVTSAQKNPTAFYLCASSTYRGRNTEAFFGQGTRLTVV.

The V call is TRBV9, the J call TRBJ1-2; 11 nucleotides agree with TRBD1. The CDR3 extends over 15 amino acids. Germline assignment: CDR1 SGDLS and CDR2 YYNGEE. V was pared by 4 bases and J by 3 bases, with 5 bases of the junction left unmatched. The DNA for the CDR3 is TGTGCCAGCAGCCTCGGACAGGGGGCGGACTATGGCTACACCTTC. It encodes CASSLGQGADYGYTF.

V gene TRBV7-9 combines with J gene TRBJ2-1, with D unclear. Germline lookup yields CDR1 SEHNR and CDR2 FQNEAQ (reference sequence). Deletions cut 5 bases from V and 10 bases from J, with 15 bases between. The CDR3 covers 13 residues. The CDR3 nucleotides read TGTGCCAGCAGCGTAATGTTAATGGAAGAGCAGTTCTTC. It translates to CASSVMLMEEQFF. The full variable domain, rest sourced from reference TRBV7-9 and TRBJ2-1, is DTGVSQNPRHKITKRGQNVTFRCDPISEHNRLYWYRQTLGQGPEFLTYFQNEAQLEKSRLLSDRFSAERPKGSFSTLEIQRTEQGDSAMYLCASSVMLMEEQFFGPGTRLTVL.

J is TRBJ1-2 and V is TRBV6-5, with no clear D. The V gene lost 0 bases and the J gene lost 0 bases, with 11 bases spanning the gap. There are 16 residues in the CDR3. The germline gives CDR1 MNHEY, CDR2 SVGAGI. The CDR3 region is CASSYSTREANYGYTF. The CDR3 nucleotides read TGTGCCAGCAGTTACTCGACGAGGGAAGCTAACTATGGCTACACCTTC.

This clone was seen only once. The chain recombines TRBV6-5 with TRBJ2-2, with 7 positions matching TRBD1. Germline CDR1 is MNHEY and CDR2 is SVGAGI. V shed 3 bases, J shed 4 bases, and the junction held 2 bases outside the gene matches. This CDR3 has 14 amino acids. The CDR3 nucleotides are TGTGCCAGCAGTTATAGGGGGCTCACCGGGGAGCTGTTTTTT. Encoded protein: CASSYRGLTGELFF.

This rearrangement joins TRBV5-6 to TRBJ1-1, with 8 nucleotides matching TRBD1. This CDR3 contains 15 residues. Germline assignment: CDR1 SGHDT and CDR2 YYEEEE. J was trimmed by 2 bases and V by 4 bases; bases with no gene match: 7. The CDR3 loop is CASSATGGGNTEAFF. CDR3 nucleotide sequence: TGTGCCAGCAGCGCTACAGGGGGAGGAAACACTGAAGCTTTCTTT.

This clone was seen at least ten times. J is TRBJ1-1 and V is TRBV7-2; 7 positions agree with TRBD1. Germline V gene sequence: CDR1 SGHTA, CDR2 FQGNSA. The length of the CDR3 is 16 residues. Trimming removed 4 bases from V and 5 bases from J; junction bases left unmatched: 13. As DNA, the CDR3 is TGTGCCAGCAGCTCTCCGGGACAGCGTTTCGGGACTGAAGCTTTCTTT. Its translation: CASSSPGQRFGTEAFF.

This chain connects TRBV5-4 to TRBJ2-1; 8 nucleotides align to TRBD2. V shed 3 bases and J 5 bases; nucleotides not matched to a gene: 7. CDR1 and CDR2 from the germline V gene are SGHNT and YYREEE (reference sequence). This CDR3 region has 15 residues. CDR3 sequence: CASSSTLAANNEQFF. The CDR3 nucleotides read TGTGCCAGCAGCTCTACACTAGCGGCGAACAATGAGCAGTTCTTC. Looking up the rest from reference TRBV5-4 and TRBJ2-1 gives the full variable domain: ETGVTQSPTHLIKTRGQQVTLRCSSQSGHNTVSWYQQALGQGPQFIFQYYREEENGRGNFPPRFSGLQFPNYSSELNVNALELDDSALYLCASSSTLAANNEQFFGPGTRLTVL.

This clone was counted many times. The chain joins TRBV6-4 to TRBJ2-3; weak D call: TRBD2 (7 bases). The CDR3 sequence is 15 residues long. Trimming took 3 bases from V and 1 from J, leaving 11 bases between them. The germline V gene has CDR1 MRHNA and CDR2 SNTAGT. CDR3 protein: CASSEGGGGTDTQYF. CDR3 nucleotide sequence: TGTGCCAGCAGTGAAGGGGGAGGGGGCACAGATACGCAGTATTTT.

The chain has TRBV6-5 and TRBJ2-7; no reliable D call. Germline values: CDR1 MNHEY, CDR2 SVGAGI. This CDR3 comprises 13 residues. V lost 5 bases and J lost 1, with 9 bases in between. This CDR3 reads CASSVLSSYEQYF. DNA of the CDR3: TGTGCCAGCAGTGTATTGAGTTCCTACGAGCAGTACTTC.